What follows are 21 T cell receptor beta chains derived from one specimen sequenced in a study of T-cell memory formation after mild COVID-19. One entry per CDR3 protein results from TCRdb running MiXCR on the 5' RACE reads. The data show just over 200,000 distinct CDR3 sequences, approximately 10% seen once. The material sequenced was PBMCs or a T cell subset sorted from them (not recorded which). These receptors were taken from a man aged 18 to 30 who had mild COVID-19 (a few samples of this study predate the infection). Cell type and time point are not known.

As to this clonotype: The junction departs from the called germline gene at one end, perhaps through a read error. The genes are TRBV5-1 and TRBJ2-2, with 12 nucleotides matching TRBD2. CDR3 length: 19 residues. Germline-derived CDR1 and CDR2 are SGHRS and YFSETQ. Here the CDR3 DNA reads TGCGCCAGCAGCTTGTTCAGAGCTAGCGGGGGGGCGAAGACCGGGGAGCTGTTTTTT. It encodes CASSLFRASGGAKTGELFF. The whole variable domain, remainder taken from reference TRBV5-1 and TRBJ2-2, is KAGVTQTPRYLIKTRGQQVTLSCSPISGHRSVSWYQQTPGQGLQFLFEYFSETQRNKGNFPGRFSGRQFSNSRSEMNVSTLELGDSALYLCASSLFRASGGAKTGELFFGEGSRLTVL.

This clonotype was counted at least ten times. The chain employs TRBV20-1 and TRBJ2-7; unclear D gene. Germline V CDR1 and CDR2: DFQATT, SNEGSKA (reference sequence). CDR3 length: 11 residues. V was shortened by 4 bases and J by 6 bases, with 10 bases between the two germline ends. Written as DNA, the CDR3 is TGCAGTGCTAAGTCGGGTTTCGAGCAGTACGTC. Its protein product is CSAKSGFEQYV.

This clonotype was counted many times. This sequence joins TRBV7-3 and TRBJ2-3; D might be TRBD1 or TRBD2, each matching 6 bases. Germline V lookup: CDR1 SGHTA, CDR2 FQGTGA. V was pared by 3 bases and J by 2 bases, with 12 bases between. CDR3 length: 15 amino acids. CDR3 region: CASSLIGGLTDTQYF. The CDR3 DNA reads TGTGCCAGCAGCTTGATCGGGGGCCTCACAGATACGCAGTATTTT.

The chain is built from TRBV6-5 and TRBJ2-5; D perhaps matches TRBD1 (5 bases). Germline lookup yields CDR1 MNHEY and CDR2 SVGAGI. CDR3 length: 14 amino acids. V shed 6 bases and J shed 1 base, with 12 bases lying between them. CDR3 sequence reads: CASSRRQSQETQYF. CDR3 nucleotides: TGTGCCAGCAGCCGCAGACAGAGCCAAGAGACCCAGTACTTC.

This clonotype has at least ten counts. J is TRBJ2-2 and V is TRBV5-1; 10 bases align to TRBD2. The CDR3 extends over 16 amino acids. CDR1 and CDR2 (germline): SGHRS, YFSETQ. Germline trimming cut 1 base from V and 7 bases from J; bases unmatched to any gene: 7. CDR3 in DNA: TGCGCCAGCAGCTTGCCCCTAGCGGGGGACTTCGGGGAGCTGTTTTTT. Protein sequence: CASSLPLAGDFGELFF.

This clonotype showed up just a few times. CDR3 coding DNA: TGTGCCAGCAGTTTATCCACAGGGAATGGCTACACCTTC. Translating it yields CASSLSTGNGYTF. This chain connects TRBV6-2 or TRBV6-3 to TRBJ1-2; a possible D gene is TRBD1 (6 bases). This CDR3 spans 13 amino acids. CDR1 is MNHEY, CDR2 SVGEGT, per germline. V lost 4 bases and J lost 6, with 12 bases in between.

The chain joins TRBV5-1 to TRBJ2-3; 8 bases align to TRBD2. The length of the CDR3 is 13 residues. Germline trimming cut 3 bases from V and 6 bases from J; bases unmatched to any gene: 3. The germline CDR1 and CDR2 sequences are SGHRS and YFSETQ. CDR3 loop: CASSSRTSDTQYF. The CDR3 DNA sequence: TGCGCCAGCAGCTCCAGGACTAGCGATACGCAGTATTTT.

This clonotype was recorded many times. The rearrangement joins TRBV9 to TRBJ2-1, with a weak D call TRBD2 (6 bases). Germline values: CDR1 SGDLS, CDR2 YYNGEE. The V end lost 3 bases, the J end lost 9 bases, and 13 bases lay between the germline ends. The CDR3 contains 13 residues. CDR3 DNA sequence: TGTGCCAGCAGCGGTTCGTGGGGAGGTGAGCAGTTCTTC. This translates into CASSGSWGGEQFF.

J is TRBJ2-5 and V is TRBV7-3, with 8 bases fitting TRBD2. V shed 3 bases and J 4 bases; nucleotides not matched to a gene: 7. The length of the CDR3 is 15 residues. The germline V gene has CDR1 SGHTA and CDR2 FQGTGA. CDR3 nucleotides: TGTGCCAGCAGCTTCCAAGCGGGGGAGGGAGAGACCCAGTACTTC. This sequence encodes CASSFQAGEGETQYF.

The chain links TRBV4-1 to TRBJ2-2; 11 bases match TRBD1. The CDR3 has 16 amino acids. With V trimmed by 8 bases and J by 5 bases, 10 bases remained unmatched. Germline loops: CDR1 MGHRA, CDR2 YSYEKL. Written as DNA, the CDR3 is TGCGCCAGCGGACGCCCAGGGACAGGGGGGACCGGGGAGCTGTTTTTT. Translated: CASGRPGTGGTGELFF.

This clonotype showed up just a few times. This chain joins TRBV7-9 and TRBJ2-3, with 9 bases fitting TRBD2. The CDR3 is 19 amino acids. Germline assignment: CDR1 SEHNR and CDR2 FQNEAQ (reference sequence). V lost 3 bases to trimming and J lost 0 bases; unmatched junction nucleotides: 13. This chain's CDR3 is CASSFTGTSRPTSTDTQYF. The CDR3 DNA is TGTGCCAGCAGCTTTACCGGGACTAGCAGACCCACTAGCACAGATACGCAGTATTTT.

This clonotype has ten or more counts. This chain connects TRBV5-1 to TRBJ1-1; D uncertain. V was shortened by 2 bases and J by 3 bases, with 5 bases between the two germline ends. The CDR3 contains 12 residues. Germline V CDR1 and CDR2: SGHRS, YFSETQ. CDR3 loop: CASSFRDTEAFF. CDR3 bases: TGCGCCAGCAGCTTCCGGGACACTGAAGCTTTCTTT.

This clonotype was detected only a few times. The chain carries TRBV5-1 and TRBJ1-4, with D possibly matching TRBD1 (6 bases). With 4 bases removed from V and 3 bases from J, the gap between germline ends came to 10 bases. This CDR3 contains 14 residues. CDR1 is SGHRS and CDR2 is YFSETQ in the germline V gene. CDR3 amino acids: CASSPGQPNEKLFF. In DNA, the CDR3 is TGCGCCAGCAGCCCCGGACAGCCTAATGAAAAACTGTTTTTT.

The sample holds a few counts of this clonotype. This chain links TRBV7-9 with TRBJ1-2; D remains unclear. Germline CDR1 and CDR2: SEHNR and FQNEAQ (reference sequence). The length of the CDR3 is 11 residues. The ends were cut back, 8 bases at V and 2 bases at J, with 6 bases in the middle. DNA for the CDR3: TGTGCCAGCGGGGAAAACTATGGCTACACCTTC. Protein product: CASGENYGYTF.

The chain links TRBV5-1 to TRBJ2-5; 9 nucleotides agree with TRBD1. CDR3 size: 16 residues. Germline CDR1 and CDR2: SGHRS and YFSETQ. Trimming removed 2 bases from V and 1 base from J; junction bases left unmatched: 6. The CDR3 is CASSLGGTGSQETQYF. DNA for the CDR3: TGCGCCAGCAGCTTAGGCGGGACAGGGAGCCAAGAGACCCAGTACTTC.

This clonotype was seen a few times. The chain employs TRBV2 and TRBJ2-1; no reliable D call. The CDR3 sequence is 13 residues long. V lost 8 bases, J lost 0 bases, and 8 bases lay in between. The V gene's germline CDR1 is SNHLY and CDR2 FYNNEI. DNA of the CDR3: TGTGCCAGCGCCACTACCTCCTACAATGAGCAGTTCTTC. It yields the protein CASATTSYNEQFF.

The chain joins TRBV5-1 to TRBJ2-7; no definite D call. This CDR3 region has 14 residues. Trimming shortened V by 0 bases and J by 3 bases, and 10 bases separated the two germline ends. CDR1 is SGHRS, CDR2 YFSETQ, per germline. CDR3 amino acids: CASSLDAGNYEQYF. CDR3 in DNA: TGCGCCAGCAGCTTGGATGCAGGAAACTACGAGCAGTACTTC.

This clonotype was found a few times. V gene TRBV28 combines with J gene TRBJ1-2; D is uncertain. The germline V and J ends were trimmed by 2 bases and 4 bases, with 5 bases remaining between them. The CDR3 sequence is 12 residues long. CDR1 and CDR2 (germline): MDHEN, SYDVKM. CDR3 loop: CASSLRSYGYTF. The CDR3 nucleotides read TGTGCCAGCAGTTTAAGGTCCTATGGCTACACCTTC.

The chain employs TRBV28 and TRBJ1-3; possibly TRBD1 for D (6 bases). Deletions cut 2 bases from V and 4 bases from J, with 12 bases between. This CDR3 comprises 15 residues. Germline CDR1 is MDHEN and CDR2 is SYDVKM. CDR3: CASSLAGAQGNTIYF. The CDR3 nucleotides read TGTGCCAGCAGTTTAGCAGGGGCTCAAGGAAACACCATATATTTT. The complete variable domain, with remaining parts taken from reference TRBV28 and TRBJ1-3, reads DVKVTQSSRYLVKRTGEKVFLECVQDMDHENMFWYRQDPGLGLRLIYFSYDVKMKEKGDIPEGYSVSREKKERFSLILESASTNQTSMYLCASSLAGAQGNTIYFGEGSWLTVV.

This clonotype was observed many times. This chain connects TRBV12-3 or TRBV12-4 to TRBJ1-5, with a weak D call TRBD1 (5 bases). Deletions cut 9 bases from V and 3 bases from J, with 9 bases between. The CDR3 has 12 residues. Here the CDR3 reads CASGQLNQPQHF. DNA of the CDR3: TGTGCCAGTGGACAACTCAATCAGCCCCAGCATTTT.

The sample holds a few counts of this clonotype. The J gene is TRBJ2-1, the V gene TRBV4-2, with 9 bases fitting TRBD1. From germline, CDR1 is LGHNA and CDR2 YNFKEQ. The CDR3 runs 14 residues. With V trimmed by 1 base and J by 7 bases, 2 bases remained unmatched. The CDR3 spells CASSQGDRANEQFF. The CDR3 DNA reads TGTGCCAGCAGCCAAGGGGACAGGGCGAATGAGCAGTTCTTC.